What follows are 27 T cell receptor beta chains derived from one specimen sequenced in a study of Ad26.COV2.S vaccination and SARS-CoV-2 variants. Method: immunoSEQ multiplex PCR; TCRdb's copy keeps in-frame clones and lacks some. The sample shows around 350,000 clones, 92% of them seen only once. The specimen was peripheral blood, collected after recovery from COVID-19. Receptors originate from a human donor who had recovered from COVID-19.

The chain recombines TRBV5-1 with TRBJ2-2, with D maybe TRBD1 (7 bases). V gave up 2 bases and J gave up 3 bases, with 14 bases separating them. This CDR3 has 16 residues. Looked up from germline, CDR1 is SGHRS and CDR2 is YFSETQ. This chain's CDR3 is CASSFQGEVDTGELFF. CDR3 bases: TGCGCCAGCAGCTTTCAGGGGGAGGTGGACACCGGGGAGCTGTTTTTT.

V and J are TRBV5-8 and TRBJ2-2, with a weak D call TRBD1 (6 bases). V lost 0 bases and J lost 3, with 9 bases in between. The CDR3 sequence is 15 residues long. The germline CDR1 and CDR2 sequences are SGHTS and YDEGEE. CDR3 sequence (DNA): TGTGCCAGCAGCTTGGCCCAGGGGTACACCGGGGAGCTGTTTTTT. Its translation is CASSLAQGYTGELFF.

The genes are TRBV10-3 and TRBJ1-5; D is unclear. The germline V and J ends were trimmed by 3 bases and 0 bases, with 9 bases remaining between them. The CDR3 length is 15 residues. Germline-derived CDR1 and CDR2 are ENHRY and SYGVKD. CDR3 region: CAISDKNYSNQPQHF. DNA for the CDR3: TGTGCCATCAGTGATAAGAATTATAGCAATCAGCCCCAGCATTTT.

The chain is built from TRBV25-1 and TRBJ2-2; the D is unclear. This CDR3 has 13 residues. CDR1 is MGHDK, CDR2 SYGVNS, per germline. Trimming cost V 6 bases and J 4 bases, with 9 bases left between them. This CDR3 is CASRGMGTGELFF. The CDR3 nucleotides are TGTGCCAGCAGGGGGATGGGCACCGGGGAGCTGTTTTTT.

This rearrangement joins TRBV27 to TRBJ2-7; D remains unclear. Looked up from germline, CDR1 is MNHEY and CDR2 is SMNVEV (reference sequence). V was trimmed by 3 bases and J by 0 bases, leaving 9 bases between them. This CDR3 region has 14 residues. The CDR3 DNA sequence: TGTGCCAGCAGTTTTCATGAGAGCTCCTACGAGCAGTACTTC. This translates into CASSFHESSYEQYF.

The CDR3, as DNA: TGTGCCAGCAGCGTAGTGGGCAACTCTGGAAACACCATATATTTT. It specifies CASSVVGNSGNTIYF. This sequence joins TRBV9 and TRBJ1-3; D unresolved. The CDR3 loop spans 15 amino acids. CDR1 SGDLS and CDR2 YYNGEE come from the germline V gene. The ends were cut back, 0 bases at V and 0 bases at J, with 7 bases in the middle.

The chain has TRBV6-5 and TRBJ1-5; 12 nucleotides match TRBD1. Germline loops: CDR1 MNHEY, CDR2 SVGAGI. V shed 6 bases and J 5 bases; nucleotides not matched to a gene: 5. CDR3 size: 15 residues. CDR3 protein: CASSRGTGGDQPQHF. The DNA for the CDR3 is TGTGCCAGCAGCAGAGGGACAGGGGGCGATCAGCCCCAGCATTTT.

This rearrangement joins TRBV13 to TRBJ1-1, with D possibly matching TRBD1 (6 bases). There are 17 residues in the CDR3. CDR1 is PRHDT and CDR2 is FYEKMQ in the germline V gene (reference sequence). Between the trimmed V and J ends, which lost 3 bases and 0 bases, there was a span of 17 bases. This CDR3 reads CASSFFGGGGLNTEAFF. CDR3 coding DNA: TGTGCCAGCAGCTTCTTTGGTGGAGGGGGATTGAACACTGAAGCTTTCTTT.

The chain combines TRBV4-1 with TRBJ2-7; a possible D gene is TRBD2 (5 bases). The ends were cut back, 3 bases at V and 3 bases at J, with 15 bases in the middle. The CDR3 is 15 residues long. CDR1 MGHRA and CDR2 YSYEKL come from the germline V gene. The CDR3 spells CASSHRRPGDYEQYF. CDR3 DNA sequence: TGCGCCAGCAGCCATCGGAGACCCGGGGACTACGAGCAGTACTTC.

The chain links TRBV7-9 to TRBJ2-5, with 7 bases identical to TRBD2. Germline loops: CDR1 SEHNR, CDR2 FQNEAQ (reference sequence). Trimming at V came to 1 base and at J to 9 bases, leaving 5 bases not matched to a gene. The length of the CDR3 is 13 residues. The CDR3 region has the DNA TGTGCCAGCAGCTTAGTTAGTCGGGGGGCCCAGTACTTC. Amino acid sequence: CASSLVSRGAQYF.

The rearrangement links TRBV7-8 to TRBJ1-1, with D possibly being TRBD1 (6 bases). The CDR3 contains 17 residues. Trimming took off 5 bases at V and 5 bases at J, with 24 bases between the two ends. Germline assignment: CDR1 SGHVS and CDR2 FQNEAQ. CDR3 DNA sequence: TGTGCCAGCAGCCCCCTAGCCGGGACAATTCTTCTAACTGAAGCTTTCTTT. Its protein product is CASSPLAGTILLTEAFF.

The J gene is TRBJ1-4, the V gene TRBV5-1; maybe TRBD1 (5 bases). The CDR3 covers 13 residues. The V gene lost 2 bases and the J gene lost 7 bases, with 9 bases spanning the gap. Germline CDR1 SGHRS, CDR2 YFSETQ. The CDR3 loop reads CASSFGGTEKLFF. In DNA form, the CDR3 reads TGCGCCAGCAGCTTTGGGGGGACTGAAAAACTGTTTTTT.

The chain employs TRBV7-2 and TRBJ2-2, with 8 bases that match TRBD2. Germline assignment: CDR1 SGHTA and CDR2 FQGNSA. CDR3 length: 16 residues. V was pared by 2 bases and J by 6 bases, with 8 bases of the junction left unmatched. The CDR3 sequence: CASSLRSGGPAGELFF. In DNA form, the CDR3 reads TGTGCCAGCAGCTTAAGGTCGGGGGGGCCTGCCGGGGAGCTGTTTTTT.

The sample holds one count of this clone. The chain is built from TRBV7-9 and TRBJ2-1; D may match TRBD1 or TRBD2 (6 bases each). The CDR3 covers 15 residues. V lost 3 bases to trimming and J lost 5 bases, with 14 bases between them. Per germline, CDR1 SEHNR and CDR2 FQNEAQ (reference sequence). DNA of the CDR3: TGTGCCAGCAGCTTCTATGGGGGGCGAAACAATGAGCAGTTCTTC. Amino acids: CASSFYGGRNNEQFF.

The V gene is TRBV10-2, the J gene TRBJ2-7, with a possible D match to TRBD2 (5 bases). Germline CDR1 reads WSHSY; CDR2 reads SAAADI. The CDR3 sequence is 16 residues long. The V end lost 0 bases, the J end lost 2 bases, and 14 bases lay between the germline ends. CDR3 nucleotide sequence: TGCGCCAGCAGTGAGTCAAGAGGGATGGGGACCTACGAGCAGTACTTC. This translates into CASSESRGMGTYEQYF.

The rearrangement joins TRBV7-9 to TRBJ1-2; weak D call: TRBD1 (5 bases). Germline V gene lookup returns CDR1 SEHNR and CDR2 FQNEAQ (reference sequence). V was pared by 5 bases and J by 5 bases, with 15 bases between. The CDR3 covers 14 residues. CDR3 region: CASSEGGAGYGYTF. The CDR3 bases are TGTGCCAGCAGCGAAGGAGGGGCAGGGTATGGCTACACCTTC.

The rearrangement joins TRBV10-2 to TRBJ1-2; 7 nucleotides match TRBD1. Germline CDR1 and CDR2: WSHSY and SAAADI. This CDR3 spans 16 amino acids. V was pared by 0 bases and J by 2 bases, with 6 bases of the junction left unmatched. The CDR3 DNA is TGCGCCAGCAGTGAGTCGGAGGACAGGACCAACTATGGCTACACCTTC. Protein product: CASSESEDRTNYGYTF.

The chain couples TRBV28 to TRBJ1-1; the match to TRBD1 covers 7 bases. Germline V gives CDR1 MDHEN, CDR2 SYDVKM. CDR3 length equals 16 residues. V gave up 4 bases and J gave up 1 base; unmatched junction bases: 9. The CDR3 DNA follows: TGTGCCAGCAGTTCCGGGGACCGGGACAGGAACACTGAAGCTTTCTTT. Translation: CASSSGDRDRNTEAFF.

This sequence joins TRBV13 and TRBJ2-5; the match to TRBD2 covers 7 bases. V dropped 7 bases and J dropped 14; count of bases not matched to a gene: 19. The CDR3 totals 14 residues. Germline V lookup: CDR1 PRHDT, CDR2 FYEKMQ (reference sequence). The CDR3 here is CASTIGLAAVLSYF. The CDR3 DNA is TGTGCCAGCACCATAGGGCTAGCGGCAGTCCTAAGCTACTTC.

The V gene is TRBV15, the J gene TRBJ2-5; D unresolved. V dropped 0 bases and J dropped 5 bases, with 16 bases sitting between them. CDR1 and CDR2 from the germline V gene are LNHNV and YYDKDF (reference sequence). CDR3 length equals 16 residues. CDR3 sequence: CATSREPGQNSETQYF. CDR3 nucleotide sequence: TGTGCCACCAGCAGAGAACCCGGCCAGAATTCGGAGACCCAGTACTTC.

This sequence joins TRBV18 and TRBJ1-6; D unresolved. Germline V gene data show CDR1 as KGHSH and CDR2 as LQKENI. This CDR3 is 12 amino acids long. Trimming took 5 bases from V and 8 from J, leaving 7 bases between them. The CDR3, as DNA: TGTGCCAGCTCAAGCGCCGATTCACCCCTCCACTTT. Amino acid sequence: CASSSADSPLHF.

The chain couples TRBV3-1 (or the pseudogene TRBV3-2) to TRBJ2-1, with 9 bases aligning to TRBD2. The ends lost 0 bases at V and 4 bases at J; junction bases unmatched: 4. The CDR3 is made up of 16 amino acids. Germline CDR1 and CDR2: LGHDT and YNNKEL (reference sequence). As DNA, the CDR3 is TGTGCCAGCAGCCAAGATGGGACTAGCTTGTACAATGAGCAGTTCTTC. Encoded protein: CASSQDGTSLYNEQFF.

The CDR3 region has the DNA TGTGCCAGTAGTATTAAAGCGGAAAAACTGTTTTTT. This encodes CASSIKAEKLFF. The rearrangement uses TRBV19 and TRBJ1-4; D uncertain. Germline assignment: CDR1 LNHDA and CDR2 SQIVND (reference sequence). CDR3 length: 12 residues. V was cut by 3 bases and J by 8 bases, with 7 bases left in between. Using reference TRBV19 and TRBJ1-4 for the parts outside the CDR3, the full variable domain is DGGITQSPKYLFRKEGQNVTLSCEQNLNHDAMYWYRQDPGQGLRLIYYSQIVNDFQKGDIAEGYSVSREKKESFPLTVTSAQKNPTAFYLCASSIKAEKLFFGSGTQLSVL.

This chain uses TRBV9 with TRBJ1-2; possible D gene TRBD1, 6 bases. The germline CDR1 and CDR2 sequences are SGDLS and YYNGEE. This CDR3 comprises 15 residues. Trimming shortened V by 0 bases and J by 2 bases, and 11 bases separated the two germline ends. CDR3 protein: CASSVAGTPNYGYTF. CDR3 nucleotide sequence: TGTGCCAGCAGCGTAGCCGGGACACCGAACTATGGCTACACCTTC.

The CDR3 is CASSYTTGQYNEQFF. The CDR3 bases are TGTGCCAGCAGTTACACGACAGGGCAGTACAATGAGCAGTTCTTC. The chain employs TRBV6-2 or TRBV6-3 and TRBJ2-1; TRBD1 matches 7 bases. V lost 2 bases and J lost 4; bases outside the gene matches: 5. CDR1 MNHEY and CDR2 SVGEGT come from the germline V gene. CDR3 length: 15 residues.

This chain connects TRBV19 to TRBJ1-5; the D is unclear. V was trimmed by 2 bases and J by 1 base, leaving 9 bases between them. Germline V gene lookup returns CDR1 LNHDA and CDR2 SQIVND (reference sequence). The CDR3 length is 15 residues. CDR3 nucleotides: TGTGCCAGTAGTATATACGGAGTGAGCAATCAGCCCCAGCATTTT. This gives the protein CASSIYGVSNQPQHF.

On this clone itself: Within the sample, other DNA sequences also encode this same CDR3. This chain links TRBV9 with TRBJ1-2; D is unclear. The CDR3 totals 14 residues. The germline gives CDR1 SGDLS, CDR2 YYNGEE. Between the trimmed V and J ends, which lost 0 bases and 4 bases, there was a span of 10 bases. The CDR3 loop reads CASSVADSSYGYTF. CDR3 sequence (DNA): TGTGCCAGCAGCGTAGCGGATTCCAGCTATGGCTACACCTTC.